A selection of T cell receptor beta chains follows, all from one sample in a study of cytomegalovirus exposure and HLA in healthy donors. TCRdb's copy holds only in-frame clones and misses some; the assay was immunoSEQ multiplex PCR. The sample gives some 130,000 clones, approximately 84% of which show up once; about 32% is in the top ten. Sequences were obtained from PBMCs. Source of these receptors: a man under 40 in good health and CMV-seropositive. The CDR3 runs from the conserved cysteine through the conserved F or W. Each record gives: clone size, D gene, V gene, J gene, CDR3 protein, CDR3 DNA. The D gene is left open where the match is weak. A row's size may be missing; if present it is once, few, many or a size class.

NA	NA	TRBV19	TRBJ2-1	CASSMGGAAYNEQFF	TGTGCCAGTAGTATGGGGGGGGCCGCCTACAATGAGCAGTTCTTC
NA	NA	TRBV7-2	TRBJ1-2	CASSEGLGYGYTF	TGTGCCAGCAGCGAAGGACTGGGGTATGGCTACACCTTC
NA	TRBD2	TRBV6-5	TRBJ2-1	CASRRTSGGANEQFF	TGTGCCAGCAGGCGTACTAGCGGGGGGGCCAATGAGCAGTTCTTC
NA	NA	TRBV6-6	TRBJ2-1	CASSYSRSYNEQFF	TGTGCCAGCAGTTACTCGCGCTCCTACAATGAGCAGTTCTTC
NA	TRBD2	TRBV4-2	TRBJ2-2	CASSELAALRGPDTGELFF	TGTGCCAGCAGTGAACTAGCGGCCCTGAGAGGACCTGACACCGGGGAGCTGTTTTTT
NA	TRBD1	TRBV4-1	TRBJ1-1	CASSLTGVNTEAFF	TGCGCCAGCAGCTTGACAGGGGTTAACACTGAAGCTTTCTTT
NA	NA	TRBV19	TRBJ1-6	CASSTTRGSDSPLHF	TGTGCCAGTAGCACAACAAGGGGGTCGGATTCACCCCTCCACTTT
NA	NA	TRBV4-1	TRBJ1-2	CASSQQGGYGYTF	TGCGCCAGCAGCCAGCAGGGAGGCTATGGCTACACCTTC
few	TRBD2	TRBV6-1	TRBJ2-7	CASTPGGDEQYF	TGTGCCAGCACCCCGGGAGGGGACGAGCAGTACTTC
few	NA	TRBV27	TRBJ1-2	CASSLIRGQGGYTF	TGTGCCAGCAGTTTAATCAGGGGTCAGGGTGGCTACACCTTC
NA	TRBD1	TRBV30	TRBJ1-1	CAWSSQGANTEAFF	TGTGCCTGGAGTTCACAGGGGGCGAACACTGAAGCTTTCTTT
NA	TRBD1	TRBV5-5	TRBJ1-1	CASSRQGTNTEAFF	TGTGCCAGCAGCCGACAGGGGACGAACACTGAAGCTTTCTTT
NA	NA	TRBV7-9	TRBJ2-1	CASSPSGSYNEQFF	TGTGCCAGCAGCCCGTCGGGTTCCTACAATGAGCAGTTCTTC
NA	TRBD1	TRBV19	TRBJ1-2	CASSIESGQGNGYTF	TGTGCCAGTAGTATAGAATCGGGACAGGGAAATGGCTACACCTTC
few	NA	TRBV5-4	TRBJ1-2	CASSSHFRQVYGYTF	TGTGCCAGCAGCTCCCACTTCCGCCAAGTCTATGGCTACACCTTC
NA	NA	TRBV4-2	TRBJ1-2	CASSPKHSGEGGYTF	TGTGCCAGCAGCCCAAAACATTCAGGGGAGGGTGGCTACACCTTC
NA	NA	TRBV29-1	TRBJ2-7	CSVAPDRYSYEQYF	TGCAGCGTTGCACCGGACAGATACTCCTACGAGCAGTACTTC
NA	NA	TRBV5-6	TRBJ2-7	CASSRRKTDPYEQYF	TGTGCCAGCAGCCGGCGGAAAACCGATCCCTACGAGCAGTACTTC
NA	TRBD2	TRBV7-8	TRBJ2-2	CASSLVVVAGGANTGELFF	TGTGCCAGCAGCTTAGTTGTGGTAGCGGGAGGGGCGAACACCGGGGAGCTGTTTTTT
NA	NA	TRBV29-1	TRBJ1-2	CSVEDRFDTGRVGYGYTF	TGCAGCGTTGAAGACAGATTCGACACAGGTCGGGTAGGGTATGGCTACACCTTC
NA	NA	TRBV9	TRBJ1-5	CASSSGGGNQPQHF	TGTGCCAGCAGCTCGGGGGGTGGCAATCAGCCCCAGCATTTT
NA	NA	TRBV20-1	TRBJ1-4	CSAPVEKLFF	TGCAGTGCCCCGGTGGAAAAACTGTTTTTT
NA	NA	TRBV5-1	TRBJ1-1	CASSLGSDTEAFF	TGCGCCAGCAGCTTGGGGTCAGATACTGAAGCTTTCTTT
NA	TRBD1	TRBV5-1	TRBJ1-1	CASSWIQGINTEAFF	TGCGCCAGCAGCTGGATACAGGGGATAAACACTGAAGCTTTCTTT
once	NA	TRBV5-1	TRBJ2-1	CASSLVGLLNEQFF	TGCGCCAGCAGCTTGGTGGGGCTACTCAATGAGCAGTTCTTC
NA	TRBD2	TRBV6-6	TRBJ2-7	CASSPGGLAGAYEQYF	TGTGCCAGCAGTCCAGGGGGACTAGCGGGGGCCTACGAGCAGTACTTC
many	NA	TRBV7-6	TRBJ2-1	CASSPKLGRGGQNNEQFF	TGTGCCAGCAGTCCCAAATTAGGGCGCGGGGGCCAAAACAATGAGCAGTTCTTC
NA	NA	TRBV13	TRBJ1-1	CASSFAVRDTEAFF	TGTGCCAGCAGCTTCGCCGTGCGGGACACTGAAGCTTTCTTT
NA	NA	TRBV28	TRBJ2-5	CASSFGSSTYQETQYF	TGTGCCAGCAGTTTTGGTTCCAGTACGTACCAAGAGACCCAGTACTTC
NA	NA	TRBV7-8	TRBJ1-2	CASSLNRALDGYTF	TGTGCCAGCAGCTTGAACAGGGCTTTGGATGGCTACACCTTC
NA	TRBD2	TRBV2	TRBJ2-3	CASSLLAGGLDTQYF	TGTGCCAGCTCTCTACTAGCGGGAGGGCTAGATACGCAGTATTTT
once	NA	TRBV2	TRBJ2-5	CASSGQSGSQETQYF	TGTGCCAGCAGTGGACAATCGGGGTCCCAAGAGACCCAGTACTTC
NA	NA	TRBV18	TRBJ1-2	CASSPGQDNYGYTF	TGTGCCAGCTCACCAGGCCAGGATAACTATGGCTACACCTTC
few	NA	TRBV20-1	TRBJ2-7	CSASPSYEQYF	TGCAGTGCTAGTCCTTCCTACGAGCAGTACTTC
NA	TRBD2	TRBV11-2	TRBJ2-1	CASSPYSGGVYNEQFF	TGTGCCAGCAGCCCCTATAGCGGGGGGGTGTACAATGAGCAGTTCTTC
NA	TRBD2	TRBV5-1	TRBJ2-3	CASSGRLAGLVDTQYF	TGCGCCAGCAGCGGCAGACTAGCGGGACTGGTAGATACGCAGTATTTT
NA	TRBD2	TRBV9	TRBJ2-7	CASSVEPSGSKKYF	TGTGCCAGCAGCGTAGAGCCTAGCGGGAGTAAGAAGTACTTC
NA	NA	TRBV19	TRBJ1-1	CASRTLLGNTEAFF	TGTGCCAGTCGGACTCTCCTGGGGAACACTGAAGCTTTCTTT
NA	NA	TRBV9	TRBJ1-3	CASSAFGTEFGNTIYF	TGTGCCAGCAGCGCCTTCGGTACAGAGTTTGGAAACACCATATATTTT
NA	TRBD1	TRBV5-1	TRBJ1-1	CASKRDRDTEAFF	TGCGCCAGCAAGCGGGACAGGGACACTGAAGCTTTCTTT
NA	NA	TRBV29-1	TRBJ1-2	CSVDLGILNYGYTF	TGCAGCGTTGATCTGGGCATACTTAACTATGGCTACACCTTC
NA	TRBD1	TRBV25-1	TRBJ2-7	CASSEAGGSYEQYF	TGTGCCAGCAGTGAAGCAGGGGGCAGCTACGAGCAGTACTTC
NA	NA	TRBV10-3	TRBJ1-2	CAIQRASMDSEHGYTF	TGTGCCATCCAGAGAGCCTCGATGGACAGTGAGCATGGCTACACCTTC
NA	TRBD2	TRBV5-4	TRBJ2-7	CASSFVGTSGTEQYF	TGTGCCAGCAGCTTTGTTGGGACTAGCGGGACCGAGCAGTACTTC
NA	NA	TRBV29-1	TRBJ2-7	CSVDSPGTYEQYF	TGCAGCGTTGACAGCCCAGGGACCTACGAGCAGTACTTC
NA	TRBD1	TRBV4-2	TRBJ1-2	CASSGEARTGNYGYTF	TGTGCCAGCAGCGGGGAGGCCCGGACAGGCAACTATGGCTACACCTTC
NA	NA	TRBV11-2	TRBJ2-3	CASSLAGRAVTDTQYF	TGTGCCAGCAGCTTAGCTGGGCGGGCGGTCACAGATACGCAGTATTTT